The rows below give T cell receptor beta chains drawn from one sample of a study of blood T cell repertoires in COVID-19. Profiling relied on immunoSEQ multiplex PCR, and the TCRdb table lists in-frame clones only, not all of them. The sample gives some 260,000 clones, roughly 87% of which show up once; roughly 0.8% is in the top ten. The sample comprised peripheral blood. The receptors were gathered from a woman in her 30s with acute or convalescent COVID-19. Each CDR3 is given with its conserved first and last residue. Each record gives: V gene, clone size, D gene, J gene, CDR3 DNA, CDR3 protein. A D gene is named only where the DNA matches it firmly. Clone size is shown for a subset of rows, as once, few, many or a class of expanded clone.

v_gene: TRBV6-5; abundance: once; d_gene: TRBD2; j_gene: TRBJ2-4; CDR3nt: TGTGCCAGCACACAGCGGGAGGGCCTGGGAAACATTCAGTACTTC; CDR3aa: CASTQREGLGNIQYF
v_gene: TRBV7-6; abundance: NA; d_gene: NA; j_gene: TRBJ2-3; CDR3nt: TGTGCCAGCAGCTTATTGGGCGGGATTTGGACAGATACGCAGTATTTT; CDR3aa: CASSLLGGIWTDTQYF
v_gene: TRBV7-2; abundance: once; d_gene: TRBD1; j_gene: TRBJ2-2; CDR3nt: TGTGCCAGCAGCTTTAGACAGGGCGCCGGGGAGCTGTTTTTT; CDR3aa: CASSFRQGAGELFF
v_gene: TRBV19; abundance: NA; d_gene: TRBD1; j_gene: TRBJ1-5; CDR3nt: TGTGCCAGTAGTATCGACAGGGCCCAGCCCCAGCATTTT; CDR3aa: CASSIDRAQPQHF
v_gene: TRBV5-6; abundance: few; d_gene: TRBD1; j_gene: TRBJ1-1; CDR3nt: TGTGCCAGCAACACCGGGACAGGGGCCTACGGCACTGAAGCTTTCTTT; CDR3aa: CASNTGTGAYGTEAFF
v_gene: TRBV6-5; abundance: once; d_gene: TRBD2; j_gene: TRBJ2-7; CDR3nt: TGTGCCAGCAGTTACGGGCTAGCGGGAATCTACGAGCAGTACTTC; CDR3aa: CASSYGLAGIYEQYF
v_gene: TRBV5-4; abundance: few; d_gene: NA; j_gene: TRBJ2-5; CDR3nt: TGTGCCAGCATGGACAGACAAGAGACCCAGTACTTC; CDR3aa: CASMDRQETQYF
v_gene: TRBV10-3; abundance: NA; d_gene: TRBD1; j_gene: TRBJ2-7; CDR3nt: TGTGCCATCAGTGACTCAAACAGGGGCTACGAGCAGTACTTC; CDR3aa: CAISDSNRGYEQYF
v_gene: TRBV5-1; abundance: once; d_gene: TRBD1; j_gene: TRBJ2-2; CDR3nt: TGCGCCAGCAGCTTGCGCATAGGGGGCGACCCGAACACCGGGGAGCTGTTTTTT; CDR3aa: CASSLRIGGDPNTGELFF
v_gene: TRBV13; abundance: NA; d_gene: NA; j_gene: TRBJ2-1; CDR3nt: TGTGCCAGCAGCTTTTTACTAGTTTACAATGAGCAGTTCTTC; CDR3aa: CASSFLLVYNEQFF
v_gene: TRBV3-1/TRBV3-2; abundance: NA; d_gene: TRBD1; j_gene: TRBJ2-5; CDR3nt: TGTGCCAGCAGCCAAGGCCCGGGACAGGGCCAAGAGACCCAGTACTTC; CDR3aa: CASSQGPGQGQETQYF
v_gene: TRBV7-8; abundance: NA; d_gene: NA; j_gene: TRBJ1-1; CDR3nt: TGTGCCAGCAGCTCTCGACAGGTGGGCTACACTGAAGCTTTCTTT; CDR3aa: CASSSRQVGYTEAFF
v_gene: TRBV29-1; abundance: NA; d_gene: TRBD1; j_gene: TRBJ1-2; CDR3nt: TGCAGCGTTGGCGGCAGGGGGCGGACAGGCTACACCTTC; CDR3aa: CSVGGRGRTGYTF